Listed here is a single T cell receptor beta chain. The data are from a study of blood T cell repertoires in COVID-19. J gave up 5 bases and V 3 bases, and 3 bases lay outside the gene matches. From germline, CDR1 is LNHNV and CDR2 YYDKDF (reference sequence). This CDR3 is built from 15 residues. Sequencing used immunoSEQ multiplex PCR; TCRdb keeps in-frame clones, though not all of them. The table includes 160,000 or so clones, over 80% detected once. The rearrangement links TRBV15 to TRBJ2-3, with 12 bases that match TRBD2. Sequenced material: peripheral blood. This receptor was identified in a woman between 55 and 75 years old who had recovered from COVID-19. The CDR3 reads CATSRTSGGLDTQYF. The CDR3 coding sequence is TGTGCCACCAGCAGGACTAGCGGGGGACTAGATACGCAGTATTTT.